One sample yielded the 9 T cell receptor beta chains listed below, sequenced in a study of CD8+ T cells in alopecia areata. Extracted RNA was reverse transcribed into cDNA, the sequencing template. Repertoires were generated with immunoSEQ multiplex PCR, while TCRdb's copy carries only in-frame clones and drops some. The sample comprises nearly 200,000 clones, 58% of which are singletons, and more than 5.5% rests with the top ten. The treatment: oral pan-JAK inhibitor, 5-10 mg twice daily. The specimen comprised CD4+ T cells sorted from blood, sampled at week 24, from a patient treated with tofacitinib. The receptors were sampled from a human donor with alopecia areata.

The chain carries TRBV25-1 and TRBJ2-2; possibly TRBD1 for D (6 bases). Germline V gives CDR1 MGHDK, CDR2 SYGVNS. The CDR3 consists of 13 residues. V was pared by 7 bases and J by 5 bases, with 11 bases between. Here the CDR3 reads CASKRGWTGELFF. In DNA form, the CDR3 reads TGTGCCAGCAAGAGGGGGTGGACCGGGGAGCTGTTTTTT.

The chain couples TRBV7-7 to TRBJ2-7, with TRBD2 as a possible D gene (6 bases). CDR1 is SSHAT and CDR2 is FNYEAQ in the germline V gene (reference sequence). CDR3 size: 14 residues. Trimming took off 0 bases at V and 3 bases at J, with 9 bases between the two ends. In DNA, the CDR3 is TGTGCCAGCAGCTTAGCGGGAGGCAACTACGAGCAGTACTTC. It encodes CASSLAGGNYEQYF.

Details on this clone: One junction end disagrees with the germline gene, perhaps due to a read error. CDR3 sequence (DNA): TGCAGCGTTAAAGACAGGGCCGGCTACGAGCAGTACTTC. It yields the protein CSVKDRAGYEQYF. The rearrangement uses TRBV29-1 and TRBJ2-7; 7 bases line up with TRBD1. Germline-derived CDR1 and CDR2 are SQVTM and ANQGSEA. CDR3 length: 13 residues.

The gene calls are TRBV30 and TRBJ1-1; 9 bases are a match to TRBD1. CDR1 and CDR2 (germline): GTSNPN, SVGIG (reference sequence). The CDR3 loop spans 12 amino acids. V was clipped by 4 bases and J by 11 bases; unmatched bases: 8. CDR3 DNA sequence: TGTGCCTGGACATTGGGACAGGGCGACGCTTTCTTT. Protein sequence: CAWTLGQGDAFF.

The chain combines TRBV5-1 with TRBJ2-5; 10 bases agree with TRBD1. CDR1 is SGHRS, CDR2 YFSETQ, per germline. V lost 4 bases, J lost 2 bases, and 11 bases stayed unmatched. The CDR3 runs 17 residues. CDR3 DNA sequence: TGCGCCAGCAGCCCACTCGGGACAGGGGACCGTCAAGAGACCCAGTACTTC. This encodes CASSPLGTGDRQETQYF.

Ten or more counts support this clone. The limits of the CDR3 on the DNA are not certain, so only TCRdb's listed CDR3 is given. J is TRBJ1-1 and V is TRBV5-1. CDR1 and CDR2 from the germline V gene are SGHRS and YFSETQ. From its first to its last residue, the CDR3 has 14 amino acids. The CDR3 loop is CASSPQYFGTEAFF.

This sequence joins TRBV6-5 and TRBJ1-2; 9 nucleotides agree with TRBD1. Germline CDR1 and CDR2: MNHEY and SVGAGI. J lost 2 bases, V lost 8 bases, and 3 bases had no gene match. The CDR3 sequence is 13 residues long. DNA for the CDR3: TGTGCCAGCGACGACAGGGGGAACTATGGCTACACCTTC. This sequence encodes CASDDRGNYGYTF.

The rearrangement links TRBV7-9 to TRBJ2-3, with a tentative D call TRBD1 (5 bases). CDR3 length equals 15 residues. Trimming stripped 3 bases from V and 1 base from J, with 11 bases between. In germline, CDR1 is SEHNR, CDR2 FQNEAQ (reference sequence). The CDR3 bases are TGTGCCAGCAGCTTCTTCCCACAGGGCACAGATACGCAGTATTTT. This encodes CASSFFPQGTDTQYF. The whole variable domain, filled in from reference TRBV7-9 and TRBJ2-3, reads DTGVSQNPRHKITKRGQNVTFRCDPISEHNRLYWYRQTLGQGPEFLTYFQNEAQLEKSRLLSDRFSAERPKGSFSTLEIQRTEQGDSAMYLCASSFFPQGTDTQYFGPGTRLTVL.

This clone came up a few times. This chain joins TRBV29-1 and TRBJ2-5; D not resolved. The V gene's germline CDR1 is SQVTM and CDR2 ANQGSEA. This CDR3 comprises 12 residues. Deletions cut 3 bases from V and 7 bases from J, with 12 bases between. CDR3 coding DNA: TGCAGCGTTGAGACTCCACCGAGGACCCAGTACTTC. It yields the protein CSVETPPRTQYF.